Sequencing of this T cell receptor beta chain was carried out in a study of blood T cell repertoires in COVID-19 (dated by TCRdb to the early 2020s). For the wider study: The collaborator samples originated in the United States, Italy and Spain and spanned the acute and convalescent phases of COVID-19. The prospective study material was composed of cDNA or gDNA derived from T cells, B-cell-depleted T cells, or PBMCs. Deeply sampled blood TCRbeta repertoires from subjects exposed to, actively infected with, or recovered from COVID-19 were included in the dataset. The repertoires were released in a freely available public database intended as a resource for research on the immune response to SARS-CoV-2. The samples were drawn from two sources: the first 160 participants of the ongoing ImmuneRACE study, and 1,254 subjects contributed by 6 global collaborators. The sample metadata nearly always contained a de-identified subject ID, COVID-19 status, age in years and sex. Where HLA class I and class II types were available, the types were taken from metadata supplied by the sample provider, not from assay-based typing. Overall study results and their limits: Clinical and demographic metadata were provided uncurated, with the amount varying by source and participant.

On this clone: It lacks a known antigen. Base-call qualities are not available, and no considerably larger clone is one nucleotide away.

TCRbeta CDR3 regions were amplified from genomic DNA by means of the immunoSEQ Assay, a bias-controlled multiplex PCR. Regarding the original processing steps: Nucleated cell counts per sample were estimated from amplification of reference gene primers within the assay. To quantify the absolute abundance of each unique TCRbeta CDR3 rearrangement, sequence reads were collapsed and filtered. For each sample, productive Simpson clonality was calculated by taking the square root of Simpson's diversity index across productive rearrangements. TCRdb re-hosts the immuneACCESS table, in-frame sequences only. Its copies lack some clones; in the studies checked, an unresolved V gene accounts for under half of them, and the cause for the rest is not known. The DNA gave D and trimming, while V, J and clone size come from that table. The sample table shows approximately 180,000 clones, and 76% are seen once. The ten top clones hold roughly 17% of the sample.

The CDR3 runs 13 amino acids, cysteine and phenylalanine included. Kept here is only the CDR3 DNA, which spans 39 bases and is read in frame from base 1. V and J lose 5 bases and 3 bases, and a span of 10 bases separates them. CDR1 and CDR2 (ENHRY, SYGVKD) derive from the germline V gene. Enrolling through a virtual design, the prospective study's participants ranged in age from roughly 18 to 90 years and lived across approximately 25 United States geographic areas. In the prospective study, cohorts were assigned on the basis of participant-reported clinical history obtained from a screening survey and a study questionnaire. Each participant in the prospective study had whole blood, serum and a nasopharyngeal or oropharyngeal swab collected by mobile phlebotomists. Participants in the prospective study had the option to provide additional blood draws and questionnaires over a 2-month period. Blood samples from the prospective study were shipped frozen or at room temperature prior to DNA extraction.

The sequence was collected from a woman aged 45-60 years with acute COVID-19. Here the chain combines TRBV10-3 and TRBJ2-5; a weak D assignment points to TRBD2 (6 bases agree). The specimen sequenced was PBMCs or T cells enriched from blood (not recorded which). The sequence in DNA is TGTGCCATCAGTTTCGGGGAGGAAGAGACCCAGTACTTC. This sequence encodes CAISFGEEETQYF.